The subject of this entry is one T cell receptor beta chain. Its antigen remains unidentified. TCRdb's copy holds only in-frame clones and misses some; the assay was immunoSEQ multiplex PCR. This sample has 7,700 or so clones, with about 90% found just once. The V end lost 6 bases, the J end lost 7 bases, and 16 bases lay between the germline ends. The CDR3 is made up of 14 amino acids. Germline values: CDR1 MNHEY, CDR2 SVGAGI. These data are taken from a study of T cells in localized non-small cell lung cancer. General observations from the study: Turning up in adjacent lung were a median approximately 60 of the top 100 tumor clones. Longer overall survival associated with higher blood T cell density; shorter survival with higher adjacent-lung clonality. Among the tissues sampled, uninvolved adjacent lung had the highest T cell clonality, above tumor.

This specimen was peripheral blood mononuclear cells, taken before any cancer treatment. The TCR comes from a male donor older than 55 with stage II lung adenocarcinoma. The chain couples TRBV6-5 to TRBJ1-5; the D gene is possibly TRBD1 (6 bases). CDR3 bases: TGTGCCAGCAGGTCCACAGGGCGAGGGCAGCCCCAGCATTTT. Its translation is CASRSTGRGQPQHF.